This T cell receptor beta chain was recorded in a study of cytomegalovirus exposure and HLA in healthy donors. Study information: Most donors, about 77% of several hundred genotyped, fell in the Caucasian-associated ancestry cluster.

There are 16 residues in the CDR3. V was pared by 0 bases and J by 4 bases, with 7 bases of the junction left unmatched. CDR1 and CDR2 from the germline V gene are LGHNA and YSLEER. Use of 60 Vbeta and 13 Jbeta primers characterized the PCR. TCRdb's copy holds only in-frame clones and misses some; the assay was immunoSEQ multiplex PCR. The table for this sample gives around 76,000 clones. Samples came from healthy bone marrow donors. Findings of the study overall: Further analysis was carried out later, and it showed several of the most significant clusters appearing linked to common viral pathogens.

As to this clone: As yet, its antigen is unknown.

This sequence originates from a boy younger than 18 in good health and CMV-seronegative. The chain links TRBV4-3 to TRBJ1-1, with 8 positions matching TRBD1. The sequenced material came from PBMCs. The chain's CDR3 is CASSQESGQGGTEAFF. Written as DNA, the CDR3 is TGCGCCAGCAGCCAAGAGTCAGGACAGGGCGGCACTGAAGCTTTCTTT.